Described below is a single TCR beta chain sequence and its context. Followed over time, Seattle patients had been enrolled while infection was active. The sample originates from a study of blood T cell repertoires in COVID-19. Study information: Acute and convalescent COVID-19 specimens originated in the United States, Italy and Spain. Sources were T cells, B-cell-depleted T cells, or PBMCs; the material itself was cDNA or gDNA.

In germline, CDR1 is SGHNT, CDR2 YYREEE (reference sequence). V was clipped by 4 bases and J by 1 base, with 11 bases between them. This CDR3 has 14 residues. Original handling: How many nucleated cells were present was estimated from reference gene primer amplification. TCRdb's table, derived via immunoSEQ multiplex PCR, lists solely in-frame clones and lacks some. V and J calls and clone size are copied from that table; D and trimming were computed from the DNA. The table shows some 170,000 clones, with 75% to 90% occurring only once. The chain combines TRBV5-4 with TRBJ1-1; TRBD1 is a possible D gene (5 bases). The sequencing input was peripheral blood. The source of this sequence is a woman in her thirties or forties with COVID-19, enrolled during active disease. The CDR3 loop reads CASSRRDWNTEAFF. The DNA for the CDR3 is TGTGCCAGCAGCCGACGGGACTGGAACACTGAAGCTTTCTTT.